What follows are 30 T cell receptor beta chains derived from one specimen sequenced in a study of shared clonotypes between healthy human individuals. Assay used: immunoSEQ multiplex PCR; TCRdb lists only in-frame clones, some missing. The table has more than 850,000 clones, 70% to 80% seen once. The sequenced material came from memory CD4+ T cells from PBMCs. Subset denoted: CD45RA-negative fraction. The receptor source for this set is a man younger than 35 in good health. Some clones in this sample may be carry-over from other donors' samples.

This clone was detected once. CDR3 amino acids: CASSREDRDRGFNEKLFF. CDR3 in DNA: TGCGCCAGCAGCCGCGAAGATCGGGACAGGGGATTTAATGAAAAACTGTTTTTT. The V and J genes are TRBV4-3 and TRBJ1-4, with 10 nucleotides matching TRBD1. The CDR3 has 18 residues. Germline CDR1 reads LGHNA; CDR2 reads YSLEER. V gave up 4 bases and J gave up 4 bases; unmatched junction bases: 12.

The V gene is TRBV6-6, the J gene TRBJ2-5; D gene unclear. The germline gives CDR1 MNHNY, CDR2 SVGAGI (reference sequence). There are 15 residues in the CDR3. Trimming removed 9 bases at V and 2 bases at J, with 19 bases between. CDR3 sequence: CASSRISAAQETQYF. The CDR3 nucleotides read TGTGCCAGTTCCCGAATTTCAGCTGCACAAGAGACCCAGTACTTC.

V gene TRBV30 combines with J gene TRBJ2-1; D unclear. CDR3 size: 16 residues. The germline CDR1 and CDR2 sequences are GTSNPN and SVGIG (reference sequence). Trimming left V 0 bases short and J 6 bases short, with 18 bases between. CDR3: CAWSVVFWVGPNEQFF. The CDR3 coding sequence is TGTGCCTGGAGTGTAGTCTTTTGGGTAGGGCCCAATGAGCAGTTCTTC.

The chain recombines TRBV11-2 with TRBJ2-1, with TRBD2 as a possible D gene (6 bases). Trimming took off 1 base at V and 4 bases at J, with 11 bases between the two ends. Germline CDR1 and CDR2: SGHAT and FQNNGV. This CDR3 is built from 15 residues. The CDR3 protein is CASSLASGLYNEQFF. The CDR3 region has the DNA TGTGCCAGCAGCTTAGCCAGCGGGCTTTACAATGAGCAGTTCTTC. Based on the CDR3 plus reference TRBV11-2 and TRBJ2-1, the full variable domain is EAGVAQSPRYKIIEKRQSVAFWCNPISGHATLYWYQQILGQGPKLLIQFQNNGVVDDSQLPKDRFSAERLKGVDSTLKIQPAKLEDSAVYLCASSLASGLYNEQFFGPGTRLTVL.

This clone was recorded a few times. The gene calls are TRBV11-2 and TRBJ2-5; D gene ambiguous. The CDR3 is 13 residues long. Per germline, CDR1 SGHAT and CDR2 FQNNGV. The V end lost 1 base, the J end lost 4 bases, and 7 bases lay between the germline ends. The CDR3 sequence: CASSLGKAETQYF. As DNA, the CDR3 is TGTGCCAGCAGCTTAGGCAAGGCAGAGACCCAGTACTTC.

J is TRBJ2-7 and V is TRBV6-6; a weak D match, TRBD2 (5 bases). Germline lookup yields CDR1 MNHNY and CDR2 SVGAGI (reference sequence). The CDR3 runs 13 residues. V was trimmed by 6 bases and J by 0 bases, leaving 9 bases between them. The CDR3 loop is CASRLGLSYEQYF. Written as DNA, the CDR3 is TGTGCCAGCAGACTAGGTCTCTCCTACGAGCAGTACTTC.

The J gene is TRBJ1-1, the V gene TRBV2; TRBD1 aligns across 7 bases. The ends lost 8 bases at V and 6 bases at J; junction bases unmatched: 6. CDR3 size: 12 residues. Germline V CDR1 and CDR2: SNHLY, FYNNEI. The DNA for the CDR3 is TGTGCCAGCTCTCAAGGGGGCCCTGAAGCTTTCTTT. Translating gives CASSQGGPEAFF.

This clone was recorded a few times. The chain couples TRBV7-2 to TRBJ1-1, with D perhaps TRBD1 (6 bases). The CDR3 has 14 amino acids. Germline lookup yields CDR1 SGHTA and CDR2 FQGNSA. Trimming left V 6 bases short and J 1 base short, with 12 bases between. The CDR3 bases are TGTGCCAGCAGGCGACAGGAATCGAACACTGAAGCTTTCTTT. Translating gives CASRRQESNTEAFF.

The chain links TRBV27 to TRBJ2-1, with D hard to call. The length of the CDR3 is 16 residues. The germline CDR1 and CDR2 sequences are MNHEY and SMNVEV (reference sequence). With 0 bases removed from V and 0 bases from J, the gap between germline ends came to 9 bases. The DNA of the CDR3 is TGTGCCAGCAGTTTATCTGGGTCGAGCTCCTACAATGAGCAGTTCTTC. Translated: CASSLSGSSSYNEQFF.

The J gene is TRBJ1-1, the V gene TRBV28, with D tentatively TRBD1 (5 bases). Germline V CDR1 and CDR2: MDHEN, SYDVKM. Deletions cut 4 bases from V and 1 base from J, with 13 bases between. CDR3 length: 15 amino acids. The CDR3 protein is CASSSDSAGNTEAFF. The CDR3 region has the DNA TGTGCCAGCAGTTCAGACAGCGCGGGGAACACTGAAGCTTTCTTT.

This chain joins TRBV19 and TRBJ2-7; 10 nucleotides align to TRBD1. Germline CDR1 reads LNHDA; CDR2 reads SQIVND (reference sequence). The V gene end was trimmed by 6 bases and the J gene end by 2 bases; junction bases not matched to a gene: 7. This CDR3 spans 15 amino acids. CDR3 residues: CASRIRGTGAYEQYF. In DNA form, the CDR3 reads TGTGCCAGTAGGATAAGGGGGACAGGGGCCTACGAGCAGTACTTC. Complete variable domain (other parts from reference TRBV19 and TRBJ2-7): DGGITQSPKYLFRKEGQNVTLSCEQNLNHDAMYWYRQDPGQGLRLIYYSQIVNDFQKGDIAEGYSVSREKKESFPLTVTSAQKNPTAFYLCASRIRGTGAYEQYFGPGTRLTVT.

This chain joins TRBV9 and TRBJ1-2, with a tentative D call TRBD1 (5 bases). Germline V gene lookup returns CDR1 SGDLS and CDR2 YYNGEE. V was clipped by 3 bases and J by 5 bases, with 14 bases between them. This CDR3 comprises 14 residues. The CDR3, as DNA: TGTGCCAGCAGCGAGAGCGGGGGAGGATATGGCTACACCTTC. It codes for CASSESGGGYGYTF.

The sample holds a few counts of this clone. The chain recombines TRBV5-1 with TRBJ2-1; D unresolved. This CDR3 region has 13 residues. The V gene's germline CDR1 is SGHRS and CDR2 YFSETQ. Trimming left V 7 bases short and J 7 bases short, with 15 bases between. CDR3 nucleotides: TGCGCCAGCCGGTCCCTGGGGTGGAATGAGCAGTTCTTC. Protein sequence: CASRSLGWNEQFF.

This clone appeared a few times. V is TRBV11-2 and J is TRBJ2-7; 7 nucleotides match TRBD1. CDR3 length: 14 residues. V was clipped by 5 bases and J by 4 bases; unmatched bases: 8. Germline-derived CDR1 and CDR2 are SGHAT and FQNNGV. The CDR3 bases are TGTGCCAGCAGCCGTGGACAGGTGGCGTACGAGCAGTACTTC. Translating gives CASSRGQVAYEQYF.

Regarding this clone: This sample includes further DNA sequences coding for the same CDR3. This chain uses TRBV5-1 with TRBJ2-7; possibly TRBD1 for D (7 bases). The CDR3 consists of 13 residues. V was cut by 4 bases and J by 3 bases, with 11 bases left in between. The germline gives CDR1 SGHRS, CDR2 YFSETQ. CDR3 residues: CASSPQGGYEQYF. The CDR3 DNA is TGCGCCAGCAGCCCGCAGGGGGGCTACGAGCAGTACTTC.

V gene TRBV29-1 combines with J gene TRBJ1-4; possibly TRBD1 for D (5 bases). This CDR3 contains 16 residues. From germline, CDR1 is SQVTM and CDR2 ANQGSEA. Between the trimmed V and J ends, which lost 5 bases and 2 bases, there was a span of 18 bases. The CDR3 DNA follows: TGCAGCGTTTTAGGGGCAGTCGGCGGTACTAATGAAAAACTGTTTTTT. Translated, it gives CSVLGAVGGTNEKLFF.

This clone was seen more than once but under ten times. The gene calls are TRBV28 and TRBJ2-7; D may be TRBD1 (6 bases). The V end was cut by 8 bases, the J end by 2 bases, with 13 bases between. Per the germline V gene, CDR1 is MDHEN and CDR2 is SYDVKM. The CDR3 is 13 residues long. CDR3 nucleotides: TGTGCCAGCGGGAACAGGGCAACCTACGAGCAGTACTTC. Translating it yields CASGNRATYEQYF.

This clone was seen once. The CDR3 sequence: CASSWGRGDGYTF. In DNA, the CDR3 is TGTGCCAGCAGCTGGGGTCGGGGGGATGGCTACACCTTC. The rearrangement links TRBV11-2 to TRBJ1-2; D may be TRBD1 (5 bases). The CDR3 is made up of 13 amino acids. The germline V and J ends were trimmed by 4 bases and 6 bases, with 12 bases remaining between them. Looked up from germline, CDR1 is SGHAT and CDR2 is FQNNGV.

This rearrangement joins TRBV9 to TRBJ2-1; TRBD1 aligns across 9 bases. V trimming: 5 bases; J trimming: 4 bases; junction bases outside the gene matches: 13. The V gene's germline CDR1 is SGDLS and CDR2 YYNGEE. CDR3 length: 17 amino acids. This CDR3 is CASSDNPDRGKYNEQFF. In nucleotides, the CDR3 is TGTGCCAGCAGTGACAACCCGGACAGGGGAAAGTACAATGAGCAGTTCTTC.

This chain links TRBV15 with TRBJ1-4; 9 positions match TRBD1. Trimming at V came to 7 bases and at J to 7 bases, leaving 7 bases not matched to a gene. This CDR3 contains 14 residues. Per the germline V gene, CDR1 is LNHNV and CDR2 is YYDKDF (reference sequence). The CDR3 reads CATNDYRGREKLFF. The CDR3 bases are TGTGCCACCAACGACTACAGGGGGCGTGAAAAACTGTTTTTT. The complete variable domain, with remaining parts taken from reference TRBV15 and TRBJ1-4, reads DAMVIQNPRYQVTQFGKPVTLSCSQTLNHNVMYWYQQKSSQAPKLLFHYYDKDFNNEADTPDNFQSRRPNTSFCFLDIRSPGLGDTAMYLCATNDYRGREKLFFGSGTQLSVL.

The genes are TRBV28 and TRBJ2-1, with D possibly called TRBD1 or TRBD2 (5 bases each). The CDR3 is made up of 15 amino acids. Germline assignment: CDR1 MDHEN and CDR2 SYDVKM. V was shortened by 10 bases and J by 8 bases, with 24 bases between the two germline ends. CDR3 nucleotide sequence: TGTGCCACCCGTGGGGCGATTGGGAGAGACGATGAGCAGTTCTTC. Translation gives CATRGAIGRDDEQFF.

The rearrangement uses TRBV7-9 and TRBJ2-3; TRBD2 matches at 9 bases. The CDR3 is 18 amino acids. After removal of 5 bases from V and 4 bases from J, the junction contained 16 bases not matched to a gene. Germline values: CDR1 SEHNR, CDR2 FQNEAQ (reference sequence). CDR3 in amino acids: CASSPPWGGRAVADTQYF. In DNA, the CDR3 is TGTGCCAGCAGCCCCCCATGGGGCGGGAGGGCAGTCGCAGATACGCAGTATTTT.

The V and J genes are TRBV6-4 and TRBJ2-1, with D perhaps matching TRBD2 (6 bases). V lost 6 bases, J lost 4 bases, and 16 bases lay in between. Per the germline V gene, CDR1 is MRHNA and CDR2 is SNTAGT. The CDR3 length is 15 residues. The CDR3 sequence is CASSLAEGRYNEQFF. The CDR3 DNA sequence: TGTGCCAGCAGCTTAGCGGAGGGGAGGTACAATGAGCAGTTCTTC.

Comment on this clone: The same CDR3 is also encoded by other DNA sequences in this sample. The CDR3 nucleotides read TGTGCCATCAGTGAGGGGTCCGGCGAGCAGTACTTC. As protein: CAISEGSGEQYF. This chain uses TRBV10-3 with TRBJ2-7, with D uncertain. Trimming took 2 bases from V and 6 from J, leaving 8 bases between them. Germline V gene sequence: CDR1 ENHRY, CDR2 SYGVKD. The CDR3 covers 12 residues.

This sequence joins TRBV28 and TRBJ2-5; 7 bases are shared with TRBD1. CDR3 length: 13 amino acids. V was clipped by 8 bases and J by 0 bases; unmatched bases: 3. Germline CDR1 and CDR2: MDHEN and SYDVKM. The CDR3 DNA reads TGTGCCAGCGGGGGACAGCACCAAGAGACCCAGTACTTC. It yields the protein CASGGQHQETQYF.

The V gene is TRBV19, the J gene TRBJ2-1; 7 bases map to TRBD1. The CDR3 is 14 residues long. The germline V gene encodes CDR1 LNHDA and CDR2 SQIVND (reference sequence). The V segment lost 5 bases and the J segment 5 bases; nucleotides outside the gene matches: 6. CDR3 coding DNA: TGTGCCAGTAGTTTAACGGGACAGCACAATGAGCAGTTCTTC. Encoded protein: CASSLTGQHNEQFF.

The chain carries TRBV5-1 and TRBJ1-5; 8 positions match TRBD1. The J segment lost 2 bases and the V segment lost 1 base, leaving 2 bases of the junction unmatched. The CDR3 consists of 15 residues. Germline CDR1 SGHRS, CDR2 YFSETQ. The CDR3 sequence is CASSLLGQGNQPQHF. The CDR3 DNA reads as TGCGCCAGCAGCTTGTTGGGACAGGGCAATCAGCCCCAGCATTTT.

The chain has TRBV5-1 and TRBJ1-5; D remains unclear. Germline assignment: CDR1 SGHRS and CDR2 YFSETQ. The length of the CDR3 is 17 residues. Trimming removed 5 bases from V and 1 base from J, with 19 bases in between. The CDR3 sequence: CASRIKIQVPSNQPQHF. CDR3 bases: TGCGCCAGCAGAATCAAAATCCAGGTTCCGAGCAATCAGCCCCAGCATTTT. Full variable domain (remainder filled in from reference TRBV5-1 and TRBJ1-5): KAGVTQTPRYLIKTRGQQVTLSCSPISGHRSVSWYQQTPGQGLQFLFEYFSETQRNKGNFPGRFSGRQFSNSRSEMNVSTLELGDSALYLCASRIKIQVPSNQPQHFGDGTRLSIL.

This chain connects TRBV27 to TRBJ1-1; D is perhaps TRBD1 (5 bases). V shed 5 bases and J shed 5 bases, with 15 bases lying between them. The CDR3 length is 14 residues. CDR1 and CDR2 (germline): MNHEY, SMNVEV (reference sequence). This CDR3 is CASSLLQGSTEAFF. Here the CDR3 DNA reads TGTGCCAGCAGTCTCCTCCAGGGAAGTACTGAAGCTTTCTTT.

CDR3 coding DNA: TGTGCCAGCAGTTTATTCCCGGTCAACTCCTACGAGCAGTACTTC. As protein: CASSLFPVNSYEQYF. The chain is built from TRBV7-9 and TRBJ2-7; D is unclear. The germline CDR1 and CDR2 sequences are SEHNR and FQNEAQ (reference sequence). The CDR3 covers 15 residues. Trimming took 6 bases from V and 0 from J, leaving 15 bases between them. Complete variable domain (other parts from reference TRBV7-9 and TRBJ2-7): DTGVSQNPRHKITKRGQNVTFRCDPISEHNRLYWYRQTLGQGPEFLTYFQNEAQLEKSRLLSDRFSAERPKGSFSTLEIQRTEQGDSAMYLCASSLFPVNSYEQYFGPGTRLTVT.